One sample yielded the 22 T cell receptor beta chains listed below, sequenced in a study of Graves' ophthalmopathy and Graves' hyperthyroidism. Investigators amplified TCR beta CDR3 regions from RNA transcripts. Scientists carried out first-round RT-PCR using HTBI primers and then a second-round multiplex PCR. TCRdb redid the calling of the multiplex PCR reads with MiXCR, one entry per CDR3 protein. The table shows a few hundred thousand distinct CDR3 sequences, with about a sixth occurring only once. Sequenced input: peripheral blood. The receptor source for this set is an adult woman with stable Graves' hyperthyroidism.

The V gene is TRBV13, the J gene TRBJ1-2; D call uncertain. The V gene lost 5 bases and the J gene lost 6 bases, with 16 bases spanning the gap. The CDR3 is made up of 14 amino acids. Germline CDR1 and CDR2: PRHDT and FYEKMQ (reference sequence). CDR3 sequence (DNA): TGTGCCAGCAGCCGCCTCGGAGCATCAAATGGCTACACCTTC. It codes for CASSRLGASNGYTF.

Regarding this clonotype: A read error may produce the germline difference seen at one junction end. V gene TRBV2 combines with J gene TRBJ1-2; D call uncertain. This CDR3 is 15 amino acids long. Germline CDR1 and CDR2: SNHLY and FYNNEI. CDR3 nucleotides: TGTGCCAGCAGTGATCTGGCAGTCGTCAACTATGGTTACACCTTC. The encoded protein is CASSDLAVVNYGYTF.

This clonotype was observed many times. The chain combines TRBV29-1 with TRBJ2-7; possible D gene TRBD2, 5 bases. Germline-derived CDR1 and CDR2 are SQVTM and ANQGSEA. This CDR3 has 11 residues. Trimming took off 7 bases at V and 3 bases at J, with 10 bases between the two ends. CDR3 protein: CSAGLNYEQYF. DNA of the CDR3: TGCAGCGCAGGACTGAACTACGAGCAGTACTTC.

For this clonotype: Sequence at one end of the junction differs from germline and may be a read error. The chain joins TRBV28 to TRBJ2-7, with 7 bases identical to TRBD2. Germline V CDR1 and CDR2: MDHEN, SYDVKM. CDR3 size: 17 residues. DNA of the CDR3: TGTGCCAGCAGTCCCAGTTCCGGACTAGTCCATCCTTGGGTTGAGAACTTC. It is translated as CASSPSSGLVHPWVENF.

The chain has TRBV5-1 and TRBJ1-2; D may be TRBD1 (6 bases). Trimming removed 1 base at V and 8 bases at J, with 15 bases between. CDR1 and CDR2 (germline): SGHRS, YFSETQ. The CDR3 runs to 14 residues. The CDR3 DNA reads as TGCGCCAGCAGCTTGACAGGGCCCCTTCGGGGCTACACCTTC. It is translated as CASSLTGPLRGYTF.

Many counts were recorded for this clonotype. The rearrangement joins TRBV25-1 to TRBJ2-7; D uncertain. The CDR3 runs to 12 residues. Germline-derived CDR1 and CDR2 are MGHDK and SYGVNS. Trimming shortened V by 5 bases and J by 5 bases, and 10 bases separated the two germline ends. The CDR3 DNA is TGTGCCAGCAGTAATAAGGGTGACGAGCAGTACTTC. Translated: CASSNKGDEQYF.

This clonotype was observed many times. J is TRBJ2-2 and V is TRBV6-1, with TRBD1 matching over 9 bases. The CDR3 sequence is 15 residues long. Trimming cost V 9 bases and J 3 bases; bases outside gene matches: 8. Germline-derived CDR1 and CDR2 are MNHNS and SASEGT. CDR3 nucleotides: TGTGCCAGTTTCCGGGACAGGGCGGACACCGGGGAGCTGTTTTTT. Residues: CASFRDRADTGELFF.

Ten or more counts support this clonotype. V gene TRBV30 combines with J gene TRBJ2-4; the D is unclear. Germline CDR1 and CDR2: GTSNPN and SVGIG (reference sequence). Trimming took 3 bases from V and 6 from J, leaving 9 bases between them. The CDR3 totals 12 residues. The CDR3 DNA reads TGTGCCTGGAGCTTGCCTGGAAACATTCAGTACTTC. It translates to CAWSLPGNIQYF. Complete variable domain (other parts from reference TRBV30 and TRBJ2-4): SQTIHQWPATLVQPVGSPLSLECTVEGTSNPNLYWYRQAAGRGLQLLFYSVGIGQISSEVPQNLSASRPQDRQFILSSKKLLLSDSGFYLCAWSLPGNIQYFGAGTRLSVL.

This clonotype was observed many times. The V call is TRBV28, the J call TRBJ1-1, with a weak D call TRBD1 (5 bases). V lost 6 bases, J lost 5 bases, and 13 bases lay in between. Germline V CDR1 and CDR2: MDHEN, SYDVKM. This CDR3 region has 13 residues. CDR3 nucleotide sequence: TGTGCCAGCAGCCCGCATGGGGCGACTGAAGCTTTCTTT. Translated, it gives CASSPHGATEAFF.

The chain recombines TRBV28 with TRBJ2-5; 9 positions agree with TRBD1. CDR3 length: 16 residues. CDR1 and CDR2 (germline): MDHEN, SYDVKM. V was clipped by 2 bases and J by 2 bases; unmatched bases: 6. The CDR3 here is CASSLSLGQGQETQYF. The CDR3 nucleotides read TGTGCCAGCAGTTTAAGCCTGGGACAGGGTCAAGAGACCCAGTACTTC.

Of note for this clonotype: A much bigger clone sits one base away, suggesting this may be a read error. The V gene is TRBV5-1, the J gene TRBJ1-3; a weak D match, TRBD1 (5 bases). Germline loops: CDR1 SGHRS, CDR2 YFSETQ. The CDR3 loop spans 15 amino acids. The CDR3, as DNA: TGCGCCATCAGCTGGGGCGGTGTGGACGGAAACACCATATATTTT. Protein sequence: CAISWGGVDGNTIYF.

There are many counts of this clonotype. The chain uses TRBV6-1 and TRBJ2-5; D call uncertain. V lost 4 bases and J lost 5, with 17 bases in between. Germline V lookup: CDR1 MNHNS, CDR2 SASEGT. This CDR3 is built from 15 residues. The DNA for the CDR3 is TGTGCCAGCAGTGCCCCCCTAGGGTCTGGGGAGACCCAGTACTTC. Protein: CASSAPLGSGETQYF.

The J gene is TRBJ2-5, the V gene TRBV13; 8 bases are shared with TRBD1. This CDR3 comprises 16 residues. Germline values: CDR1 PRHDT, CDR2 FYEKMQ (reference sequence). The trim removed 5 bases at V and 5 bases at J, leaving 13 bases unmatched. CDR3 amino acids: CASSLLGQGPRETQYF. The CDR3 DNA reads TGTGCCAGCAGCCTTTTAGGACAGGGTCCGCGGGAGACCCAGTACTTC.

This clonotype was counted ten times or more. The chain recombines TRBV7-2 with TRBJ2-5; 8 positions match TRBD2. The CDR3 totals 15 residues. Germline lookup yields CDR1 SGHTA and CDR2 FQGNSA. After removal of 1 base from V and 5 bases from J, the junction contained 6 bases not matched to a gene. This CDR3 reads CASSLVSGGSETQYF. The CDR3 DNA sequence: TGTGCCAGCAGCTTAGTTTCGGGAGGGTCGGAGACCCAGTACTTC.

This clonotype was seen repeatedly, ten times or more. V gene TRBV10-3 combines with J gene TRBJ2-2; 9 bases map to TRBD2. The V segment lost 0 bases and the J segment 6 bases; nucleotides outside the gene matches: 8. This CDR3 spans 17 amino acids. CDR1 ENHRY and CDR2 SYGVKD come from the germline V gene. The CDR3 coding sequence is TGTGCCATCAGTGAGTCTGGGGGACTAGCAAAGTCCGGGGAGCTGTTTTTT. It is translated as CAISESGGLAKSGELFF.

This clonotype was observed at least ten times. This sequence joins TRBV5-1 and TRBJ2-7; perhaps TRBD1 as D (5 bases). Per germline, CDR1 SGHRS and CDR2 YFSETQ. The CDR3 runs 13 residues. The V end was cut by 4 bases, the J end by 1 base, with 9 bases between. This CDR3 reads CASSMTASYEQYF. DNA of the CDR3: TGCGCCAGCAGCATGACAGCTTCCTACGAGCAGTACTTC. Together with reference TRBV5-1 and TRBJ2-7, the CDR3 gives the full variable domain: KAGVTQTPRYLIKTRGQQVTLSCSPISGHRSVSWYQQTPGQGLQFLFEYFSETQRNKGNFPGRFSGRQFSNSRSEMNVSTLELGDSALYLCASSMTASYEQYFGPGTRLTVT.

This clonotype came up many times. The chain employs TRBV20-1 and TRBJ1-1, with a tentative D call TRBD1 (5 bases). CDR1 is DFQATT and CDR2 is SNEGSKA in the germline V gene (reference sequence). Trimming took off 0 bases at V and 1 base at J, with 12 bases between the two ends. The CDR3 runs 15 residues. CDR3 bases: TGCAGTGCTAGAGATGGGGGATTTGGGAACACTGAAGCTTTCTTT. This translates into CSARDGGFGNTEAFF.

This clonotype was seen at least ten times. This rearrangement joins TRBV28 to TRBJ1-5; the D is unclear. The germline V gene encodes CDR1 MDHEN and CDR2 SYDVKM. CDR3 length: 14 residues. V lost 1 base, J lost 8 bases, and 12 bases lay in between. The CDR3 nucleotides are TGTGCCAGCAGTTTATCGCTAGGAAGGGAGCCCCAGCATTTT. Its translation: CASSLSLGREPQHF.

The chain carries TRBV10-2 and TRBJ2-5; D not certain. CDR1 is WSHSY and CDR2 is SAAADI in the germline V gene. V dropped 4 bases and J dropped 5 bases, with 11 bases sitting between them. The CDR3 is 13 amino acids. CDR3 bases: TGCGCCAGCAGTGGGACCCTTCGGGAGACCCAGTACTTC. Encoded protein: CASSGTLRETQYF.

This clonotype was picked up a small number of times. A much more abundant neighbour one base away suggests this may be a read error. The chain combines TRBV18 with TRBJ2-7, with D possibly TRBD1 on 6 matching bases. Germline lookup yields CDR1 KGHSH and CDR2 LQKENI. This CDR3 has 15 amino acids. The CDR3 spells CASTPAQTGTYEQYF. As DNA, the CDR3 is TGTGCCAGCACACCAGCACAAACAGGGACCTACGAGCAGTACTTC.

The sample holds many counts of this clonotype. The rearrangement joins TRBV29-1 to TRBJ1-1, with D possibly being TRBD1 (6 bases). Per germline, CDR1 SQVTM and CDR2 ANQGSEA. V shed 4 bases and J shed 6 bases, with 15 bases lying between them. This CDR3 region has 13 residues. The chain's CDR3 is CSVVMDGGAEAFF. The CDR3 nucleotides are TGCAGCGTTGTTATGGACGGGGGCGCTGAAGCTTTCTTT.

This clonotype was detected ten times or more. This chain joins TRBV24-1 and TRBJ2-5; 14 bases align to TRBD2. Looked up from germline, CDR1 is KGHDR and CDR2 is SFDVKD. This CDR3 region has 19 residues. The junction had 13 bases not matched to a gene; V was cut back by 6 bases and J by 2 bases. The CDR3 reads CATSLSPGLAGEGQETQYF. CDR3 DNA sequence: TGTGCCACCAGTTTGTCTCCGGGACTAGCGGGAGAGGGGCAAGAGACCCAGTACTTC.